This TCR beta chain appears in the sequencing data of a study of glioma-infiltrating T cells. Findings and limits, study-wide: Only very few CDR3 sequences appeared in both tissue and blood. Non-neoplastic patients had below-expected tissue-blood divergence, while all gliomas exceeded expectation.

A note on this clonotype: Antigen unknown.

Amplification of TCR alpha and beta CDR3 regions from RNA used iRepertoire nested multiplex PCR. Input was 100-400 ng of tissue mRNA or PBMC total RNA. From the multiplex PCR reads, TCRdb called clonotypes with MiXCR, one entry per CDR3 protein. Counted here are about 180,000 distinct CDR3 sequences, more than 35% occurring once; the ten biggest clones make up around 5%. The sequenced material came from glioma tissue, nonneoplastic brain tissue, or PBMCs (not recorded which). This TCR derives from a human donor with low-grade glioma or glioblastoma, undergoing nonglioma brain surgery, or in good health (not recorded which).

CDR3: CASSQGGRRGGFEQYF. DNA for the CDR3: TGTGCCAGCAGCCAAGGCGGGAGGCGAGGGGGCTTCGAGCAGTACTTC. The chain has TRBV3-1 and TRBJ2-7; tentative D call: TRBD2 (8 bases). The CDR3 is 16 residues long. Germline CDR1 is LGHDT and CDR2 is YNNKEL (reference sequence). Trimming took off 1 base at V and 6 bases at J, with 19 bases between the two ends.